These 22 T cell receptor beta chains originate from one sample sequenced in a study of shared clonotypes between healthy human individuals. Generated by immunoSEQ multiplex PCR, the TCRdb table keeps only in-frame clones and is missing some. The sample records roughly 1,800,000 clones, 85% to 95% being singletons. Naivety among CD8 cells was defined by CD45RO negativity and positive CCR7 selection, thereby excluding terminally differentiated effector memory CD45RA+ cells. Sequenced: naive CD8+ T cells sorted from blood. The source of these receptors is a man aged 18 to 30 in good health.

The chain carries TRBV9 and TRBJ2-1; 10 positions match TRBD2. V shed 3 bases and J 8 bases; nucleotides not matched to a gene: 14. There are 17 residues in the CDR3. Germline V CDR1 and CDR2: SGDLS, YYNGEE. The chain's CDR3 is CASSERVSAGGLDEQFF. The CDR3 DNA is TGTGCCAGCAGCGAGAGGGTTTCAGCGGGAGGGCTAGATGAGCAGTTCTTC.

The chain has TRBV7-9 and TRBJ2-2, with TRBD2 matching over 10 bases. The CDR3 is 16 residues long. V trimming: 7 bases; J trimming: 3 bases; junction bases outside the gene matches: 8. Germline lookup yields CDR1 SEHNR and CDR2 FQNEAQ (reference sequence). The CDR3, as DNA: TGTGCCAGCATGCCAGCGGGGGGGATTTACACCGGGGAGCTGTTTTTT. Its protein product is CASMPAGGIYTGELFF.

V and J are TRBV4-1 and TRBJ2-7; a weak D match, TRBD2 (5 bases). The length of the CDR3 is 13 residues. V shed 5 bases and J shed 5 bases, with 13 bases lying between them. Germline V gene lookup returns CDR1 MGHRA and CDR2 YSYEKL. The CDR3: CASSLRAGNEQYF. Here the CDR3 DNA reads TGCGCCAGCAGCTTGCGTGCGGGTAACGAGCAGTACTTC.

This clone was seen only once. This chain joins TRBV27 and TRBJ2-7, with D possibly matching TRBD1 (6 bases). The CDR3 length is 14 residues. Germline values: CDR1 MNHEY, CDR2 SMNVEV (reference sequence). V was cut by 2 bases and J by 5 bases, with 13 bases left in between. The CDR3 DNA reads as TGTGCCAGCAGTTTAGTTCTGGGGGACAACGAGCAGTACTTC. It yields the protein CASSLVLGDNEQYF.

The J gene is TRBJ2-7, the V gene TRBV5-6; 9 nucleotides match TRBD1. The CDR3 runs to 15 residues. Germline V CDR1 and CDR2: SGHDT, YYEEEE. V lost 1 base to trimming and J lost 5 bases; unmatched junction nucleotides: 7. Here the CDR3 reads CASSLIGTGFHEQYF. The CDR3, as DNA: TGTGCCAGCAGCTTGATCGGGACAGGGTTCCACGAGCAGTACTTC.

The CDR3 DNA reads as TGTGCCAGCGGAACGGGATCATTAGAGACCCAGTACTTC. Its translation is CASGTGSLETQYF. The V gene is TRBV6-5, the J gene TRBJ2-5; weak D call: TRBD2 (5 bases). This CDR3 is built from 13 residues. CDR1 is MNHEY and CDR2 is SVGAGI in the germline V gene. V was shortened by 8 bases and J by 4 bases, with 14 bases between the two germline ends.

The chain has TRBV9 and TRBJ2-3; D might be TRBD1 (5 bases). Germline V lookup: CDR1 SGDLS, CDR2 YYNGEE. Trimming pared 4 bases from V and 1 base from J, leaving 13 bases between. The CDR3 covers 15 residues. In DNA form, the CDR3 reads TGTGCCAGCAGCCCTAGGGGTCTGGGCACAGATACGCAGTATTTT. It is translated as CASSPRGLGTDTQYF.

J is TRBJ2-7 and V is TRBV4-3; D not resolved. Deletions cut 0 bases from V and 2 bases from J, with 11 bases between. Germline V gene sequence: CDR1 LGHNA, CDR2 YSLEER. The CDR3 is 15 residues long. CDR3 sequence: CASSQEMDGAYEQYF. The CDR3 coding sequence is TGCGCCAGCAGCCAAGAAATGGATGGGGCCTACGAGCAGTACTTC.

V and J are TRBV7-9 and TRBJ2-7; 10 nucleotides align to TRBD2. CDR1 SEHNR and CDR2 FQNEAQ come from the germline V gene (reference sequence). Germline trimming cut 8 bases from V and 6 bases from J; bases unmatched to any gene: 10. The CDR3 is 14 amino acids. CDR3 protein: CASQAAGGRGEQYF. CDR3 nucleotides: TGTGCCAGCCAGGCAGCGGGAGGGCGGGGCGAGCAGTACTTC.

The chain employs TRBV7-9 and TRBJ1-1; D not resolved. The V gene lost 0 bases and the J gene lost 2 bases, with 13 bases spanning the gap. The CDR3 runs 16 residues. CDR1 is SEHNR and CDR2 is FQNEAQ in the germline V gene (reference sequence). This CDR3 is CASSLARSRGNTEAFF. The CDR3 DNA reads TGTGCCAGCAGCTTAGCGCGAAGTCGCGGAAACACTGAAGCTTTCTTT.

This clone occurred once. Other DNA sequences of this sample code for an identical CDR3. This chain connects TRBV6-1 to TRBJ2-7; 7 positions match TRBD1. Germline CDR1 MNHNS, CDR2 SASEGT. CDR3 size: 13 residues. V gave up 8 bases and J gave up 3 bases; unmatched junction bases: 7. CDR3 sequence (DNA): TGTGCCAGCTCTGCGGACAGGTTCTACGAGCAGTACTTC. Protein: CASSADRFYEQYF.

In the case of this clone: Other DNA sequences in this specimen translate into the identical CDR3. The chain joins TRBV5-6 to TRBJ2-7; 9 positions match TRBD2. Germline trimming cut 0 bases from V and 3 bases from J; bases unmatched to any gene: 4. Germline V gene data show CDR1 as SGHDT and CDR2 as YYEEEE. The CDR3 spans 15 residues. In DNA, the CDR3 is TGTGCCAGCAGCTTGGGGCTAGCGGGGTTCTACGAGCAGTACTTC. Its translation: CASSLGLAGFYEQYF. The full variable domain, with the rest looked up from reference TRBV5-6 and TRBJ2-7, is DAGVTQSPTHLIKTRGQQVTLRCSPKSGHDTVSWYQQALGQGPQFIFQYYEEEERQRGNFPDRFSGHQFPNYSSELNVNALLLGDSALYLCASSLGLAGFYEQYFGPGTRLTVT.

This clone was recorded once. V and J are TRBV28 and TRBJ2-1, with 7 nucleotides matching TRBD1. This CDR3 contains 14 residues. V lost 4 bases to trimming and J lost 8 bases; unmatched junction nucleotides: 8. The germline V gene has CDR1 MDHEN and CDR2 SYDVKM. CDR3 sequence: CASSSARGMYEQFF. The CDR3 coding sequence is TGTGCCAGCAGTTCGGCCAGGGGGATGTATGAGCAGTTCTTC.

The DNA of the CDR3 is TGTGCCAGCAGTTCAAACAGGGATACGTACCAAGAGACCCAGTACTTC. Translation gives CASSSNRDTYQETQYF. This chain links TRBV27 with TRBJ2-5; a weak D match, TRBD1 (6 bases). V shed 4 bases and J shed 0 bases, with 15 bases lying between them. From germline, CDR1 is MNHEY and CDR2 SMNVEV (reference sequence). The CDR3 consists of 16 residues.

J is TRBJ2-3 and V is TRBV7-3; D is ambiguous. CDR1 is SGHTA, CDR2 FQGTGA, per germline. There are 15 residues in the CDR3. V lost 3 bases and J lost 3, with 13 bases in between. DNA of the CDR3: TGTGCCAGCAGCTTGGGTTCAGGCATAACAGATACGCAGTATTTT. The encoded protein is CASSLGSGITDTQYF.

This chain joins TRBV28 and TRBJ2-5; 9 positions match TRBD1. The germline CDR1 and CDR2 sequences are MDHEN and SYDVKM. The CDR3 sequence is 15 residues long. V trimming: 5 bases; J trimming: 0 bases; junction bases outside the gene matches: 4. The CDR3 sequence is CASSPGTGYQETQYF. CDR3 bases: TGTGCCAGCAGTCCCGGGACAGGGTACCAAGAGACCCAGTACTTC.

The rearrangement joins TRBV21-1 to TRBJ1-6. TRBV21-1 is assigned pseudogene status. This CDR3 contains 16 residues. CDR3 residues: CASWYWAARNDSPLHF. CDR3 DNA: TGTGCCAGCTGGTACTGGGCAGCGAGAAATGATTCACCCCTCCACTTT.

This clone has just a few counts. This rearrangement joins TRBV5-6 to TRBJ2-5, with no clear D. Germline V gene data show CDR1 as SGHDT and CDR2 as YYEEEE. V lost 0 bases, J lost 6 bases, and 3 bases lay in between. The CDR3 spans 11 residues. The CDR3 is CASSLDQTQYF. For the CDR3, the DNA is TGTGCCAGCAGCTTGGACCAGACCCAGTACTTC.

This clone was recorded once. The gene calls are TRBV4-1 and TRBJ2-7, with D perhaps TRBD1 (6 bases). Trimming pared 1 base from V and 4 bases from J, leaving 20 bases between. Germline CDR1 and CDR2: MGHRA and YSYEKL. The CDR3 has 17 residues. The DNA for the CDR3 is TGCGCCAGCAGCCAAGCTGGTCAGGCAGGGGCTCGGTACGAGCAGTACTTC. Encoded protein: CASSQAGQAGARYEQYF.

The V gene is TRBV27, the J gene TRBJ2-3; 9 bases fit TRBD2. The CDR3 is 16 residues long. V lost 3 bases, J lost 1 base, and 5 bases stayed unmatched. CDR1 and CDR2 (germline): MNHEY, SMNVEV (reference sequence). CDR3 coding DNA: TGTGCCAGCAGTTTGGGCGGGGGGGCGGGCACAGATACGCAGTATTTT. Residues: CASSLGGGAGTDTQYF.

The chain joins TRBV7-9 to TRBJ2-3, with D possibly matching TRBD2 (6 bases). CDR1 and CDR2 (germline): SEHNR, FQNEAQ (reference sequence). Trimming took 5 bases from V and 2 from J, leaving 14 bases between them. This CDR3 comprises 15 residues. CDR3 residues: CASSQPGLNTDTQYF. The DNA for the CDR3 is TGTGCCAGCAGCCAGCCGGGACTTAACACAGATACGCAGTATTTT.

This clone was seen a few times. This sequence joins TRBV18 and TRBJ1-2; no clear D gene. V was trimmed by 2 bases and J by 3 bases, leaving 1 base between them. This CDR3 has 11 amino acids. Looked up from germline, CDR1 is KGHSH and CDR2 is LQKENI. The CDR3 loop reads CASSPDYGYTF. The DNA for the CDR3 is TGTGCCAGCTCACCAGACTATGGCTACACCTTC.